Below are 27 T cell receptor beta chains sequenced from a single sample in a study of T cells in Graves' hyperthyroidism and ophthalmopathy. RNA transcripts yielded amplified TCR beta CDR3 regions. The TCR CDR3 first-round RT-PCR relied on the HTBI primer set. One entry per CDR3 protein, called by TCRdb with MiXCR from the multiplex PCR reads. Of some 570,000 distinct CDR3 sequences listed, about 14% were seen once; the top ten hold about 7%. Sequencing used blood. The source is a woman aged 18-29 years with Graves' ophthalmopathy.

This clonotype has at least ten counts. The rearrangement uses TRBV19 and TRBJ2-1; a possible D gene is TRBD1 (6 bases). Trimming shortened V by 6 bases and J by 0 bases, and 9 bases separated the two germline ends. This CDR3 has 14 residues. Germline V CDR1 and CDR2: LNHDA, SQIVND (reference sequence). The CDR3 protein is CASRRGSSYNEQFF. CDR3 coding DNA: TGTGCCAGTAGGAGGGGGAGCTCCTACAATGAGCAGTTCTTC.

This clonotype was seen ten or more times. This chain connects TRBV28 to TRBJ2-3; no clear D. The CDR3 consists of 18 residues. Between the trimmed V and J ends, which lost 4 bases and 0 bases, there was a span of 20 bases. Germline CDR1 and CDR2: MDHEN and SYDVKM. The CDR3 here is CASSSTPSWQDSTDTQYF. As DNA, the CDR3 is TGTGCCAGCAGTTCTACCCCTTCCTGGCAGGATAGCACAGATACGCAGTATTTT.

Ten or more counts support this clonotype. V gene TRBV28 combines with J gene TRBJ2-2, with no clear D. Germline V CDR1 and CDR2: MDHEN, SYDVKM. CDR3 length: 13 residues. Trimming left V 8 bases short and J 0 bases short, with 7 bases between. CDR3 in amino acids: CASLHPNTGELFF. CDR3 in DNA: TGTGCCAGCCTTCATCCGAACACCGGGGAGCTGTTTTTT.

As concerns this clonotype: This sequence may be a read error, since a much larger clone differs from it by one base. CDR3 amino acids: CASSESQGYGYTF. The CDR3 DNA sequence: TGTGCCAGCAGTGAGTCCCAGGGCTATGGCTACACCTTC. This chain connects TRBV6-1 to TRBJ1-2, with D maybe TRBD1 (5 bases). Germline loops: CDR1 MNHNS, CDR2 SASEGT. CDR3 length: 13 amino acids. V was cut by 3 bases and J by 4 bases, with 9 bases left in between.

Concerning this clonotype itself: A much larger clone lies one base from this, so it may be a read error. CDR3 sequence reads: CASSGVLGQFDYGCTF. In DNA, the CDR3 is TGTGCCAGCAGTGGAGTTTTGGGACAATTCGACTATGGCTGCACCTTC. The V gene is TRBV12-3 or TRBV12-4, the J gene TRBJ1-2, with D possibly TRBD1 on 6 matching bases. The CDR3 length is 16 residues.

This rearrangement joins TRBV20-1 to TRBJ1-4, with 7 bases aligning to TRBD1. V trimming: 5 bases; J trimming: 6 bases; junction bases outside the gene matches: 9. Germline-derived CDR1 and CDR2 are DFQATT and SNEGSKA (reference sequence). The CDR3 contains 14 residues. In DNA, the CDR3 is TGCAGTGCTCCTCCAGGGGGGGGGGATGAAAAACTGTTTTTT. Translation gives CSAPPGGGDEKLFF.

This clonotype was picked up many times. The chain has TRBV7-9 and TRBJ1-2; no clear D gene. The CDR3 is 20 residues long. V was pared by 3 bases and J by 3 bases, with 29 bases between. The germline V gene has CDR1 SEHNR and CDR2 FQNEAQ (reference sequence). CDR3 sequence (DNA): TGTGCCAGCAGCTTCCCAACATTAACGGCAGGTCCCCCCGGTGACTATGGCTACACCTTC. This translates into CASSFPTLTAGPPGDYGYTF.

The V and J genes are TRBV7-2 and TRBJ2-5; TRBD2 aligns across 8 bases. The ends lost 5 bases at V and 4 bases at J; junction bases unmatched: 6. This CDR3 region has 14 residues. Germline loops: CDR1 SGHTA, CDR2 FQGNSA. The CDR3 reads CASSPREGLETQYF. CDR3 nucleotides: TGTGCCAGCAGCCCACGGGAGGGTTTAGAGACCCAGTACTTC.

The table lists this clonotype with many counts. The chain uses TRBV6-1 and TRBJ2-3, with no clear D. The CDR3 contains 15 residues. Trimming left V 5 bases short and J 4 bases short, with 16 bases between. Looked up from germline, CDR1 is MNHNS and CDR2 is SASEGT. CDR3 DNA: TGTGCCAGCAGTTCCACGCAAGCAGAATCAGATACGCAGTATTTT. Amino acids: CASSSTQAESDTQYF.

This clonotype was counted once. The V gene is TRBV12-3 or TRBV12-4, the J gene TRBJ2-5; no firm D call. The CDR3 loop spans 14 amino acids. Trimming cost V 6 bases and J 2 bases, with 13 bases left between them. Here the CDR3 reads CASSHNTAQETQYF. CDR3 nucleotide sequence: TGTGCCAGCAGCCATAATACGGCTCAAGAGACCCAGTACTTC.

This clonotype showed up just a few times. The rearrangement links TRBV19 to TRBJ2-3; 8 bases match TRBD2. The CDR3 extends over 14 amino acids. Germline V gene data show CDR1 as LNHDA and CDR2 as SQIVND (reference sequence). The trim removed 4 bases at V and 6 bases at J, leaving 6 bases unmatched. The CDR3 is CASSKAGVGDTQYF. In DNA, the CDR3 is TGTGCCAGTAGTAAAGCGGGAGTGGGTGATACGCAGTATTTT.

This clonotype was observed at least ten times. CDR3 DNA: TGCAGTGCCCCAGGGGGGGCGCTCCCCTACGAGCAGTACTTC. Its translation: CSAPGGALPYEQYF. The chain links TRBV20-1 to TRBJ2-7; D possibly uses TRBD1 or TRBD2 (7 bases each). V gave up 6 bases and J gave up 2 bases, with 17 bases separating them. The V gene's germline CDR1 is DFQATT and CDR2 SNEGSKA (reference sequence). This CDR3 is 14 amino acids long.

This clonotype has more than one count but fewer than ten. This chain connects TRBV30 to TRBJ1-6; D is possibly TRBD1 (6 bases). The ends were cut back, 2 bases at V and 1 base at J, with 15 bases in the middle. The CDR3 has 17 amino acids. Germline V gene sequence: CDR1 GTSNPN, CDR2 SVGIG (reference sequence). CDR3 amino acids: CAWSTWDIRSYNSPLHF. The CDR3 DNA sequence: TGTGCCTGGAGTACCTGGGACATTCGGTCCTATAATTCACCCCTCCACTTT.

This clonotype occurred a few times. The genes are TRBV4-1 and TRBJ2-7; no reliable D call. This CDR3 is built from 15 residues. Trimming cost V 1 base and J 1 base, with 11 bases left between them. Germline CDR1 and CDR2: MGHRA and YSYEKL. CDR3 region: CASSQGLPASYEQYF. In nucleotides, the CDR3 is TGCGCCAGCAGCCAAGGACTCCCGGCGTCCTACGAGCAGTACTTC.

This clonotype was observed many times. CDR3 in amino acids: CASTTTSTEAFF. CDR3 nucleotides: TGTGCCAGCACCACAACCAGCACTGAAGCTTTCTTT. V and J are TRBV6-2 or TRBV6-3 and TRBJ1-1; no definite D call. V lost 7 bases and J 4 bases, leaving 10 bases between the germline ends. CDR1 MNHEY and CDR2 SVGEGT come from the germline V gene. CDR3 size: 12 residues.

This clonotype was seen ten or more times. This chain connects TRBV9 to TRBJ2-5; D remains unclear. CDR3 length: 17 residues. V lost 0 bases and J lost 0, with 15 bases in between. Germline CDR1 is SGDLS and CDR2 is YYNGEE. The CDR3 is CASSVDDIRRNQETQYF. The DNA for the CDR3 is TGTGCCAGCAGCGTAGATGACATTAGGCGGAACCAAGAGACCCAGTACTTC.

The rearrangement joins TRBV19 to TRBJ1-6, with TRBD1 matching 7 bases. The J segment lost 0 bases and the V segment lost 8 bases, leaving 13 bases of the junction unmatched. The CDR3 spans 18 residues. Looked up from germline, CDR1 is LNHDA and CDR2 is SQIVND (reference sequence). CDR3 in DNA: TGTGCCAGTCGCCACAGGGGCAGGGATAGCTCCTATAATTCACCCCTCCACTTT. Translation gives CASRHRGRDSSYNSPLHF.

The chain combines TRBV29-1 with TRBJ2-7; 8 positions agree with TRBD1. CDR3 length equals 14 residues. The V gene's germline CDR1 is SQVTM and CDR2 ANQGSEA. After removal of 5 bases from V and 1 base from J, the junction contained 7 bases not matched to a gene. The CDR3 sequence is CSVRPWTGSYEQYF. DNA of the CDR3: TGCAGCGTTCGACCCTGGACAGGGTCCTACGAGCAGTACTTC.

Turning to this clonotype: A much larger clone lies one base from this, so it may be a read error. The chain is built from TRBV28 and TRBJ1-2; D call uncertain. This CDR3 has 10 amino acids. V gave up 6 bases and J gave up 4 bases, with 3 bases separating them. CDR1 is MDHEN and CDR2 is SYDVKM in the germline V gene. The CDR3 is CASRLYGYTF. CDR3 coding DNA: TGTGCCAGCAGGCTCTATGGCTACACCTTC.

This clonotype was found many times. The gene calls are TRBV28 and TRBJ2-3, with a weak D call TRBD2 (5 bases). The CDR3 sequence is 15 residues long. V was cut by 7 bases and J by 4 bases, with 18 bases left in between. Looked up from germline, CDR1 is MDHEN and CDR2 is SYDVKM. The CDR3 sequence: CASTLGWEKADTQYF. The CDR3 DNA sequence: TGTGCCAGCACCTTGGGGTGGGAGAAGGCAGATACGCAGTATTTT.

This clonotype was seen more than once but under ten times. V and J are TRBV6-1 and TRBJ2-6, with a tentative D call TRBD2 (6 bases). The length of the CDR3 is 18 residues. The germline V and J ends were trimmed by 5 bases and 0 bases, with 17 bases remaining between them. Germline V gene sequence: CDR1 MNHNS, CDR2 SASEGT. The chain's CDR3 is CASSSPRGSLSGANVLTF. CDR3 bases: TGTGCCAGCAGTTCCCCCCGGGGGAGCCTCTCTGGGGCCAACGTCCTGACTTTC.

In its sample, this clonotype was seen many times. The CDR3 coding sequence is TGTGCCTGGAGTGTTGCTAGCGGCACCTACGAGCAGTACTTC. Its translation is CAWSVASGTYEQYF. This chain joins TRBV30 and TRBJ2-7; 7 bases fit TRBD2. Germline trimming cut 0 bases from V and 2 bases from J; bases unmatched to any gene: 4. The CDR3 contains 14 residues. Germline assignment: CDR1 GTSNPN and CDR2 SVGIG (reference sequence).

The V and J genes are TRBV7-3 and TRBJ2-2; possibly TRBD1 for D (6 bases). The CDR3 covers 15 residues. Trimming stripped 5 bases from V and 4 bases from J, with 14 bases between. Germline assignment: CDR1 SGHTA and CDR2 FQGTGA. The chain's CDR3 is CASSIQGPGTGELFF. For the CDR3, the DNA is TGTGCCAGCAGCATTCAGGGGCCCGGCACCGGGGAGCTGTTTTTT.

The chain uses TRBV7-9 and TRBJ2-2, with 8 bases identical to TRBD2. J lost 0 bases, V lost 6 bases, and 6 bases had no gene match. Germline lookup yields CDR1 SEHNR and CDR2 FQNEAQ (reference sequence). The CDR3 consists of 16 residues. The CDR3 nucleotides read TGTGCCAGCAGGCTAAGCGGGGGTACGAACACCGGGGAGCTGTTTTTT. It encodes CASRLSGGTNTGELFF.

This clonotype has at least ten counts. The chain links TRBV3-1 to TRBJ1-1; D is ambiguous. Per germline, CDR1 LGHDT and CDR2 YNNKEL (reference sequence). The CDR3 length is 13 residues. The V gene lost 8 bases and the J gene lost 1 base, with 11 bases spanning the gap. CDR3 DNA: TGTGCCAGCCTCAGTACGGGGAACACTGAAGCTTTCTTT. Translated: CASLSTGNTEAFF.

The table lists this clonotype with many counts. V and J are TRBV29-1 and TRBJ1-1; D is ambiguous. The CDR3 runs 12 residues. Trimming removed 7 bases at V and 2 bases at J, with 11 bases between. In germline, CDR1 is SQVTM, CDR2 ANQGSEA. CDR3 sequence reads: CSAGLSNTEAFF. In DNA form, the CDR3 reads TGCAGCGCCGGATTGAGTAACACTGAAGCTTTCTTT.

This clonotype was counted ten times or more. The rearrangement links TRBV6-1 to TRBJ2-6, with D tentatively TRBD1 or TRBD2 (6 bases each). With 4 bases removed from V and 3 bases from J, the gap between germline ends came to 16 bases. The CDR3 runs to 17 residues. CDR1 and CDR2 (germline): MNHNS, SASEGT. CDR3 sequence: CASSAGGRGGGANVLTF. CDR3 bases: TGTGCCAGCAGTGCCGGGGGCAGGGGAGGTGGGGCCAACGTCCTGACTTTC.